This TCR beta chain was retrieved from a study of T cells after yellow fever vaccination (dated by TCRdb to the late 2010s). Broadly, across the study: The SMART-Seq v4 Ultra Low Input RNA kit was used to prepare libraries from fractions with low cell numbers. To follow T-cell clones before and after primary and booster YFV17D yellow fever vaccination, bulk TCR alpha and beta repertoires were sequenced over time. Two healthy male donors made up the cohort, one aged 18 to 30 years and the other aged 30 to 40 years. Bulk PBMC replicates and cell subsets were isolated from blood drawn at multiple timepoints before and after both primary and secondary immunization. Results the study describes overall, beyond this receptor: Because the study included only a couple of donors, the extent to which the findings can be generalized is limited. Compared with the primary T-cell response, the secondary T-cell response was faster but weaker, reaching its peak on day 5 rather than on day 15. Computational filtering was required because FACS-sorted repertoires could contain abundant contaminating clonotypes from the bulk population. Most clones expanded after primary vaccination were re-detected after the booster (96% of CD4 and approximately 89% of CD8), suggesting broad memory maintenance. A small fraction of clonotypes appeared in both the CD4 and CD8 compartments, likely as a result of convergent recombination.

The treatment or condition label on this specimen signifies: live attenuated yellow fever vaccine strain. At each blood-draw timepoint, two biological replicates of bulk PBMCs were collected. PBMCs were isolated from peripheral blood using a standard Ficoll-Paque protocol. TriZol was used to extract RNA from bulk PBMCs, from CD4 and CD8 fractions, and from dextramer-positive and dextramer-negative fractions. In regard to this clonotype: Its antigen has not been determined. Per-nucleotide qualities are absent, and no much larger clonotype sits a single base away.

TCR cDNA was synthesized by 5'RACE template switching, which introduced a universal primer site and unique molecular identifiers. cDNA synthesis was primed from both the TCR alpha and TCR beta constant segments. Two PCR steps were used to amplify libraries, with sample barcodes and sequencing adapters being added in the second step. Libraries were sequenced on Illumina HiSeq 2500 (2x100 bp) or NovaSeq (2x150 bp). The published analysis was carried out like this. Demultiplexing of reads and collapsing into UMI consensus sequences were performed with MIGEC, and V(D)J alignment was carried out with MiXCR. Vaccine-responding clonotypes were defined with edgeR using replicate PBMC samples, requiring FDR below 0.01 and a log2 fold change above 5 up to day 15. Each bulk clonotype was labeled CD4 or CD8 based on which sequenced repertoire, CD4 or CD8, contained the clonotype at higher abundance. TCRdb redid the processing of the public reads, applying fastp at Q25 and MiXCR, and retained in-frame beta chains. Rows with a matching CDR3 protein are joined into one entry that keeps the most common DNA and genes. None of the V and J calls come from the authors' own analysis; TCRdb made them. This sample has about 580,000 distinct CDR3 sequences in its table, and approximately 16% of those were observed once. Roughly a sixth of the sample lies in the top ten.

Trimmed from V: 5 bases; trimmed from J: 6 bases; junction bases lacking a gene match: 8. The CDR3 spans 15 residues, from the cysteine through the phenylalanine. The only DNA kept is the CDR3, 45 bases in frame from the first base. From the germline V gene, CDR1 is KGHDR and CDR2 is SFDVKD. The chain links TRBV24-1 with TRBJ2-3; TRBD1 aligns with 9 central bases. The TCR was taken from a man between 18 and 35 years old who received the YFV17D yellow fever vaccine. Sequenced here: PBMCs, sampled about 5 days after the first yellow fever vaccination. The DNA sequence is TGTGCCACCAGTGGACCGGGACAGGGTAGGGATACGCAGTATTTT. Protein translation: CATSGPGQGRDTQYF.